These 19 T cell receptor beta chains originate from one sample sequenced in a study of Ad26.COV2.S vaccination and SARS-CoV-2 variants. Treatment meaning: around 19 received Ad26.COV2.S at low or high dose, single or two shots; 5 received placebo; per-sample allocation not given. Sampling happened 63 days after the first vaccine or placebo injection. TCRdb's copy holds only in-frame clones and misses some; the assay was immunoSEQ multiplex PCR. The sample carries about 350,000 clones, about 89% recorded once. Sequenced here: peripheral blood, sampled in a trial of Ad26.COV2.S vaccine versus placebo. These receptors originate from a person aged 18-65 years who received the Ad26.COV2.S COVID-19 vaccine or a placebo.

This chain uses TRBV5-6 with TRBJ1-1, with unresolved D. Trimming stripped 1 base from V and 7 bases from J, with 11 bases between. This CDR3 contains 13 residues. In germline, CDR1 is SGHDT, CDR2 YYEEEE. CDR3 amino acids: CASSLWDRVEAFF. The CDR3 DNA follows: TGTGCCAGCAGCTTGTGGGATAGGGTTGAAGCTTTCTTT.

The V call is TRBV28, the J call TRBJ1-1; D not certain. CDR3 length: 14 amino acids. V lost 7 bases and J lost 0, with 12 bases in between. Germline values: CDR1 MDHEN, CDR2 SYDVKM. CDR3: CASTSWRMNTEAFF. The CDR3, as DNA: TGTGCCAGCACATCTTGGAGGATGAACACTGAAGCTTTCTTT.

The CDR3: CASSLGLARTQYF. The CDR3 DNA is TGTGCCAGCAGCTTAGGTCTAGCGCGTACCCAGTACTTC. This chain uses TRBV7-9 with TRBJ2-5; possible D gene TRBD2, 6 bases. Germline lookup yields CDR1 SEHNR and CDR2 FQNEAQ (reference sequence). The CDR3 covers 13 residues. V was pared by 1 base and J by 8 bases, with 11 bases between.

The V call is TRBV20-1, the J call TRBJ2-5; 9 positions match TRBD2. Trimming at V came to 3 bases and at J to 1 base, leaving 9 bases not matched to a gene. CDR3 length: 16 residues. Germline lookup yields CDR1 DFQATT and CDR2 SNEGSKA (reference sequence). The CDR3 reads CSASPTSGLFQETQYF. CDR3 nucleotides: TGCAGTGCTAGTCCAACTAGCGGGCTCTTCCAAGAGACCCAGTACTTC.

V is TRBV4-1 and J is TRBJ2-3; D is undetermined. V was shortened by 0 bases and J by 5 bases, with 12 bases between the two germline ends. This CDR3 region has 15 residues. The germline V gene has CDR1 MGHRA and CDR2 YSYEKL. The CDR3 nucleotides read TGCGCCAGCAGCCAAGAAAGCCTTAGGAGAGATACGCAGTATTTT. Its protein product is CASSQESLRRDTQYF.

Only one count was recorded for this clone. The J gene is TRBJ2-7, the V gene TRBV7-2; D is unclear. V shed 1 base and J shed 2 bases, with 18 bases lying between them. Germline lookup yields CDR1 SGHTA and CDR2 FQGNSA. CDR3 length equals 17 residues. Here the CDR3 DNA reads TGTGCCAGCAGCTTAGTCCCGCACGTGGGTCCCGCCTACGAGCAGTACTTC. Amino acids: CASSLVPHVGPAYEQYF. Combining the CDR3 with reference TRBV7-2 and TRBJ2-7 gives the whole variable domain GAGVSQSPSNKVTEKGKDVELRCDPISGHTALYWYRQSLGQGLEFLIYFQGNSAPDKSGLPSDRFSAERTGGSVSTLTIQRTQQEDSAVYLCASSLVPHVGPAYEQYFGPGTRLTVT.

This chain connects TRBV2 to TRBJ1-4; 7 nucleotides line up with TRBD1. CDR3 length: 15 residues. CDR1 and CDR2 (germline): SNHLY, FYNNEI. The V gene end was trimmed by 8 bases and the J gene end by 8 bases; junction bases not matched to a gene: 14. The CDR3 DNA sequence: TGTGCCAGCTGCCTGAGGACAGGACCAGGAGAAAAACTGTTTTTT. Translating it yields CASCLRTGPGEKLFF.

The chain uses TRBV28 and TRBJ1-6; a possible D gene is TRBD1 (5 bases). The V end was cut by 4 bases, the J end by 9 bases, with 10 bases between. The CDR3 is 13 residues long. Germline V gives CDR1 MDHEN, CDR2 SYDVKM. This CDR3 is CASSSGVSSPLHF. The CDR3 region has the DNA TGTGCCAGCAGTTCGGGGGTTAGTTCACCCCTCCACTTT.

The chain is built from TRBV19 and TRBJ1-1; 7 positions match TRBD1. J was trimmed by 4 bases and V by 6 bases; bases with no gene match: 8. CDR3 length: 14 amino acids. Germline V lookup: CDR1 LNHDA, CDR2 SQIVND (reference sequence). Here the CDR3 reads CASSKIQGGTEAFF. CDR3 coding DNA: TGTGCCAGTAGCAAAATCCAGGGGGGCACTGAAGCTTTCTTT.

This chain joins TRBV5-6 and TRBJ1-2, with 7 bases identical to TRBD1. Trimming took 3 bases from V and 6 from J; bases not matched to a gene: 14. Germline V CDR1 and CDR2: SGHDT, YYEEEE. The CDR3 runs 16 residues. CDR3 nucleotide sequence: TGTGCCAGCAGCTATGGGACAGCCTACCGGGTCGATGGCTACACCTTC. It encodes CASSYGTAYRVDGYTF.

The CDR3 DNA reads TGTGCCAGCAGTTACTGGGACTCCGGGAGCTATGGCTACACCTTC. Its translation is CASSYWDSGSYGYTF. The chain recombines TRBV6-5 with TRBJ1-2; possibly TRBD1 for D (5 bases). CDR1 and CDR2 from the germline V gene are MNHEY and SVGAGI. The CDR3 runs 15 residues. Trimming took off 1 base at V and 4 bases at J, with 13 bases between the two ends.

This sequence joins TRBV2 and TRBJ2-3, with TRBD1 identical over 8 bases. The germline V gene encodes CDR1 SNHLY and CDR2 FYNNEI. This CDR3 comprises 16 residues. The V segment lost 1 base and the J segment 2 bases; nucleotides outside the gene matches: 5. The CDR3: CASSEGDRGVTDTQYF. DNA of the CDR3: TGTGCCAGCAGTGAAGGAGACAGGGGAGTCACAGATACGCAGTATTTT.

This clone occurred a few times. V gene TRBV6-1 combines with J gene TRBJ1-5; 9 nucleotides align to TRBD1. Unmatched junction bases numbered 4, after V lost 3 bases and J lost 7 bases. The CDR3 contains 14 residues. The germline gives CDR1 MNHNS, CDR2 SASEGT. The CDR3 nucleotides read TGTGCCAGCAGTGATGGTACAGGGGGCCAGCCCCAGCATTTT. Translated, it gives CASSDGTGGQPQHF.

J is TRBJ2-2 and V is TRBV7-6; TRBD1 matches 8 bases. This CDR3 has 15 residues. CDR1 and CDR2 (germline): SGHVS, FNYEAQ. V was clipped by 2 bases and J by 5 bases; unmatched bases: 4. Here the CDR3 reads CASSLSQGATGELFF. The DNA for the CDR3 is TGTGCCAGCAGCTTATCTCAGGGGGCTACCGGGGAGCTGTTTTTT.

This CDR3 is CASSRPGYNEQFF. The CDR3, as DNA: TGTGCCAGCAGCCGGCCGGGCTACAATGAGCAGTTCTTC. V usage is TRBV3-1 (or the pseudogene TRBV3-2) and J usage is TRBJ2-1; D unclear. CDR3 length: 13 residues. CDR1 and CDR2 from the germline V gene are LGHDT and YNNKEL (reference sequence). The ends were cut back, 4 bases at V and 3 bases at J, with 7 bases in the middle.

This clone is a singleton in its sample. The chain recombines TRBV5-1 with TRBJ2-3, with TRBD2 matching 10 bases. Germline-derived CDR1 and CDR2 are SGHRS and YFSETQ. V gave up 4 bases and J gave up 5 bases; unmatched junction bases: 4. The CDR3 has 14 amino acids. CDR3 DNA: TGCGCCAGCAGCCTAACTAGCGGGGTAGATACGCAGTATTTT. Translation gives CASSLTSGVDTQYF.

The chain couples TRBV28 to TRBJ2-4; no clear D gene. V lost 5 bases and J lost 1, with 6 bases in between. From germline, CDR1 is MDHEN and CDR2 SYDVKM. This CDR3 comprises 13 residues. CDR3 bases: TGTGCCAGCAGTGGACCCGCCAAAAACATTCAGTACTTC. It yields the protein CASSGPAKNIQYF.

The chain carries TRBV5-1 and TRBJ2-1, with a possible D match to TRBD2 (6 bases). The CDR3 sequence is 14 residues long. In germline, CDR1 is SGHRS, CDR2 YFSETQ. V was trimmed by 0 bases and J by 12 bases, leaving 16 bases between them. DNA of the CDR3: TGCGCCAGCAGCTTGGGGATAGCGGCCCCGTGGCAGTTCTTC. As protein: CASSLGIAAPWQFF.

The gene calls are TRBV6-5 and TRBJ2-3, with TRBD1 matching 7 bases. This CDR3 is built from 14 residues. Germline V gene lookup returns CDR1 MNHEY and CDR2 SVGAGI. V dropped 2 bases and J dropped 4; count of bases not matched to a gene: 3. The CDR3 protein is CASSYEQGPDTQYF. CDR3 nucleotides: TGTGCCAGCAGTTACGAACAGGGGCCAGATACGCAGTATTTT.